This T cell receptor beta chain was sequenced during a study of T cell responses to AZD1222 COVID-19 vaccine. Study findings and constraints: Two AZD1222 administrations were followed by greater Spike-specific TCR breadth and depth.

Only in-frame clones appear in the TCRdb table, and some are missing; sequencing was by immunoSEQ multiplex PCR. This sample has 100,000 to 150,000 clones, with around 89% found just once. Germline V CDR1 and CDR2: MNHEY, SVGAGI. Trimming cost V 0 bases and J 1 base, with 4 bases left between them. The CDR3 is made up of 14 amino acids. With regard to this clone: Its antigen is unidentified.

The V gene is TRBV6-5, the J gene TRBJ2-4; D unresolved. The sample consisted of peripheral blood, taken on day 0 of AZD1222 vaccination. The receptor comes from an adult in good health. The DNA of the CDR3 is TGTGCCAGCAGTTACTCTGGGGCCAAAAACATTCAGTACTTC. Protein: CASSYSGAKNIQYF.